This TCR beta chain originates from a study of shared clonotypes between healthy human individuals. Details on this clone: Its antigen is unknown.

Replicate PCRs from sorted subsets contained about 200 ng DNA, which is approximately 30,000 T cell genomes. Sequencing used immunoSEQ multiplex PCR; TCRdb keeps in-frame clones, though not all of them. This repertoire shows about 1.1 million clones, around 78% found once; its top ten account for approximately 0.5%. Study conclusions and caveats: Generally, estimated richness proved larger in naive subsets than it did in memory subsets.

From germline, CDR1 is SGHNT and CDR2 YENEEA. This CDR3 contains 13 residues. V shed 5 bases and J shed 5 bases, with 11 bases lying between them. The chain is built from TRBV11-3 and TRBJ2-3; weak D call: TRBD1 (5 bases). The sample was memory CD4+ T cells from PBMCs. The subset: CD45RA-negative fraction. The sequence was collected from a man between 18 and 35 years old in good health. Some clones in this sample may be carry-over from other donors' samples. DNA for the CDR3: TGTGCCAGCAGCAAGCGAAGGGGAGATACGCAGTATTTT. As protein: CASSKRRGDTQYF.